What follows are 7 T cell receptor beta chains derived from one specimen sequenced in a study of Graves' ophthalmopathy and Graves' hyperthyroidism. The authors amplified TCR beta CDR3 regions, and they did so from RNA transcripts for repertoire sequencing. First-round RT-PCR employed HTBI primers, with a second-round multiplex PCR after it. TCRdb analysed the multiplex PCR reads with MiXCR anew, one entry per CDR3 protein. The profile covers almost 750,000 distinct CDR3 sequences, with roughly 41% appearing a single time and approximately 46% taken by the ten largest. Sequencing was done on a sample of peripheral blood. Source of these receptors: an adult man with Graves' ophthalmopathy.

The rearrangement uses TRBV5-8 and TRBJ2-7, with D possibly being TRBD2 (6 bases). The CDR3 extends over 14 amino acids. The ends were cut back, 2 bases at V and 5 bases at J, with 14 bases in the middle. Germline-derived CDR1 and CDR2 are SGHTS and YDEGEE. Written as DNA, the CDR3 is TGTGCCAGCAGCTTCGGGGCAGGGAGGAACGAGCAGTACTTC. Its protein product is CASSFGAGRNEQYF.

The chain combines TRBV6-6 with TRBJ2-5, with D uncertain. Germline V gene sequence: CDR1 MNHNY, CDR2 SVGAGI (reference sequence). Trimming removed 5 bases at V and 4 bases at J, with 20 bases between. This CDR3 is built from 16 residues. This CDR3 is CASSEAPLEVGETQYF. The CDR3 DNA follows: TGTGCCAGCAGTGAAGCCCCGCTCGAAGTGGGAGAGACCCAGTACTTC.

The V call is TRBV2, the J call TRBJ1-5, with no clear D. V shed 5 bases and J shed 12 bases, with 20 bases lying between them. Germline CDR1 reads SNHLY; CDR2 reads FYNNEI. The CDR3 totals 14 residues. In DNA form, the CDR3 reads TGTGCCAGCAGTCCCAACACGGGGTTCGGCCTCCAGCATTTT. Protein sequence: CASSPNTGFGLQHF.

This rearrangement joins TRBV20-1 to TRBJ2-7, with D perhaps assigned TRBD1 or TRBD2 (5 bases each). The V and J ends lost 3 bases and 0 bases respectively, with 12 bases between them. Germline-derived CDR1 and CDR2 are DFQATT and SNEGSKA (reference sequence). The CDR3 length is 14 residues. The chain's CDR3 is CSARGPWSSYEQYF. The CDR3 nucleotides are TGCAGTGCTAGGGGACCTTGGAGCTCCTACGAGCAGTACTTC.

The sample holds a few counts of this clonotype. The chain recombines TRBV20-1 with TRBJ1-5, with D possibly TRBD1 on 6 matching bases. The CDR3 loop spans 16 amino acids. V lost 5 bases and J lost 1, with 18 bases in between. Germline V lookup: CDR1 DFQATT, CDR2 SNEGSKA (reference sequence). CDR3 nucleotide sequence: TGCAGTGCTGAACGATTCGGGCAGGGGAGCAATCAGCCCCAGCATTTT. Its protein is CSAERFGQGSNQPQHF.

This clonotype came up a few times. This chain connects TRBV25-1 to TRBJ2-2; tentative D call: TRBD2 (5 bases). The CDR3 sequence is 14 residues long. Between the trimmed V and J ends, which lost 7 bases and 5 bases, there was a span of 14 bases. From germline, CDR1 is MGHDK and CDR2 SYGVNS. The CDR3 loop is CASNDMDWTGELFF. The CDR3 nucleotides are TGTGCCAGCAACGACATGGACTGGACCGGGGAGCTGTTTTTT.

The chain has TRBV2 and TRBJ1-5; perhaps TRBD1 as D (5 bases). The V and J ends lost 8 bases and 9 bases respectively, with 14 bases between them. The CDR3 has 12 residues. The germline V gene encodes CDR1 SNHLY and CDR2 FYNNEI. DNA of the CDR3: TGTGCCAGCGGCCGACAAGGGGTGCCCCAGCATTTT. Its translation is CASGRQGVPQHF.